Reported below is one T cell receptor beta chain. This table comes from immunoSEQ multiplex PCR, and its TCRdb copy is limited to in-frame clones, with some not included. Altogether over 50,000 clones are present, about 87% being singletons, with the ten largest covering over 12%. These data come from a study of T cell responses to AZD1222 COVID-19 vaccine. This clonotype originated in an adult in good health. Sequenced material: peripheral blood, taken on day 0 of AZD1222 vaccination.

CDR3: CASSYSGGTAGEKLFF. CDR3 nucleotide sequence: TGTGCCAGCAGTTACAGTGGGGGGACAGCCGGTGAAAAACTGTTTTTT. This sequence joins TRBV6-5 and TRBJ1-4, with 7 bases matching TRBD1. There are 16 residues in the CDR3. The V gene end was trimmed by 2 bases and the J gene end by 7 bases; junction bases not matched to a gene: 10. Germline values: CDR1 MNHEY, CDR2 SVGAGI.